Given below is one T cell receptor beta chain in context. Its antigen is unidentified. It was template switching that added a universal primer site, and there were unique molecular identifiers on the cDNA. MiXCR was run by TCRdb on the 5' RACE reads, yielding one entry per CDR3 protein. The sample has about 890,000 distinct CDR3 sequences; 9% to 15% are singletons. J gave up 4 bases and V 4 bases, and 9 bases lay outside the gene matches. The CDR3 extends over 15 amino acids. Germline CDR1 is SGHKS and CDR2 is YYEKEE (reference sequence). The data were obtained in a study of identical twins. General observations from the study: Twin pairs had excess sharing that was weaker in beta out-of-frame sequences.

A further study also used this sample, focusing on yellow fever vaccine responses in identical twins.

The TCR sequence derives from a woman under 30 in good health. Specimen: PBMCs. This chain joins TRBV5-5 and TRBJ2-7; TRBD2 agrees at 9 bases. CDR3 region: CASSTGLAVLYEQYF. CDR3 DNA: TGTGCCAGCAGCACGGGACTAGCTGTACTTTACGAGCAGTACTTC.